This T cell receptor beta chain was sequenced in a study of T-cell memory formation after mild COVID-19. Overall study context: Clusters of TCRs were largely donor specific.

CDR3 length equals 14 residues. V lost 4 bases, J lost 5 bases, and 12 bases lay in between. The germline gives CDR1 KGHSH, CDR2 LQKENI. There are a few counts of this clonotype. Its antigen is not known. Study findings and constraints: The main location of contracting CD4+ clones was CM and EM, and that of contracting CD8+ clones was EMRA. In second-wave clones peaking day 37, SARS-CoV-2 specificity remained unconfirmed. There were some responding clones in pre-infection memory, which suggested that cross-reactive memory had joined.

TCRdb redid the calling of the 5' RACE reads with MiXCR, one entry per CDR3 protein. This sample has about 450,000 distinct CDR3 sequences, with around a quarter found just once. The TCR comes from an adult woman who had mild COVID-19 (a few samples of this study predate the infection). Cell type and time point are not known. What was sequenced was PBMCs or a T cell subset sorted from them (not recorded which). V usage is TRBV18 and J usage is TRBJ2-1, with D maybe TRBD2 (5 bases). CDR3 amino acids: CASSQNDYHNEQFF. CDR3 sequence (DNA): TGTGCCAGCTCACAGAATGACTACCACAATGAGCAGTTCTTC.